These 26 T cell receptor beta chains came from one sample sequenced in a study of patients and donors after allogeneic stem cell transplantation. TCRdb processed the RT-PCR reads anew with MiXCR; each CDR3 protein has one entry. The sample yields about 110,000 distinct CDR3 sequences, approximately 35% seen once. The sequenced sample consisted of blood, either unsorted or a sorted T cell fraction (not recorded which). The origin of the receptors is a human donor who was either an allogeneic HSCT recipient or a stem cell or donor lymphocyte infusion donor (not recorded which). It is not recorded whose cells these are; they may come from a transplant donor.

A single count supports this clonotype. V is TRBV5-1 and J is TRBJ2-5; D may be TRBD1 or TRBD2 (6 bases each). Trimming left V 2 bases short and J 9 bases short, with 14 bases between. Germline CDR1 SGHRS, CDR2 YFSETQ. This CDR3 is built from 13 residues. CDR3 region: CASSFRGGSSQYF. DNA of the CDR3: TGCGCCAGCAGCTTCAGGGGAGGTTCGTCCCAGTACTTC. Combining the CDR3 with reference TRBV5-1 and TRBJ2-5 gives the whole variable domain KAGVTQTPRYLIKTRGQQVTLSCSPISGHRSVSWYQQTPGQGLQFLFEYFSETQRNKGNFPGRFSGRQFSNSRSEMNVSTLELGDSALYLCASSFRGGSSQYFGPGTRLLVL.

The rearrangement uses TRBV12-3 or TRBV12-4 and TRBJ2-2; 8 nucleotides line up with TRBD2. The CDR3 loop spans 15 amino acids. V shed 4 bases and J 1 base; nucleotides not matched to a gene: 2. The CDR3 nucleotides read TGTGCCAGCAGTTATAGCGGGATGAACACCGGGGAGCTGTTTTTT. This sequence encodes CASSYSGMNTGELFF.

The gene calls are TRBV14 and TRBJ1-5; D possibly corresponds to TRBD1 (6 bases). The germline gives CDR1 SGHDN, CDR2 FVKESK. V gave up 9 bases and J gave up 5 bases, with 14 bases separating them. The CDR3 sequence is 13 residues long. CDR3: CARSRPGDQPQHF. In DNA form, the CDR3 reads TGTGCCAGATCTCGGCCAGGGGATCAGCCCCAGCATTTT. Based on the CDR3 plus reference TRBV14 and TRBJ1-5, the full variable domain is EAGVTQFPSHSVIEKGQTVTLRCDPISGHDNLYWYRRVMGKEIKFLLHFVKESKQDESGMPNNRFLAERTGGTYSTLKVQPAELEDSGVYFCARSRPGDQPQHFGDGTRLSIL.

A few counts support this clonotype. The chain carries TRBV29-1 and TRBJ2-2; D may be TRBD1 or TRBD2 (6 bases each). The CDR3 is 13 amino acids. V was pared by 7 bases and J by 7 bases, with 16 bases between. Germline-derived CDR1 and CDR2 are SQVTM and ANQGSEA. CDR3 in amino acids: CSAIRGPVGELFF. The CDR3 nucleotides are TGCAGCGCTATCCGGGGGCCCGTCGGGGAGCTGTTTTTT.

The gene calls are TRBV27 and TRBJ1-5; 8 bases fit TRBD1. The CDR3 runs 15 residues. Germline V gene sequence: CDR1 MNHEY, CDR2 SMNVEV (reference sequence). V shed 1 base and J 4 bases; nucleotides not matched to a gene: 3. The CDR3 spells CASSLFRGLNQPQHF. CDR3 nucleotide sequence: TGTGCCAGCAGTTTATTCAGGGGGCTTAATCAGCCCCAGCATTTT.

The CDR3 loop reads CASSKHGTSSSTDTQYF. For the CDR3, the DNA is TGTGCCAGCAGTAAACATGGGACTAGCTCTAGCACAGATACGCAGTATTTT. The genes are TRBV6-6 and TRBJ2-3; 9 positions match TRBD2. After removal of 5 bases from V and 0 bases from J, the junction contained 9 bases not matched to a gene. Germline loops: CDR1 MNHNY, CDR2 SVGAGI (reference sequence). This CDR3 is built from 17 residues.

The CDR3 reads CASSPHRTSTDTQYF. The CDR3, as DNA: TGTGCCAGCAGCCCACATAGGACCAGCACAGATACGCAGTATTTT. The chain couples TRBV7-9 to TRBJ2-3; no reliable D call. The CDR3 length is 15 residues. Germline lookup yields CDR1 SEHNR and CDR2 FQNEAQ (reference sequence). V lost 5 bases and J 0 bases, leaving 12 bases between the germline ends.

This clonotype was seen a handful of times. The chain is built from TRBV12-3 or TRBV12-4 and TRBJ2-3; the D gene is possibly TRBD1 (5 bases). The V gene lost 5 bases and the J gene lost 0 bases, with 15 bases spanning the gap. This CDR3 contains 16 residues. CDR3 protein: CASSASGAFSTDTQYF. The CDR3 DNA reads as TGTGCCAGCAGTGCCTCTGGGGCCTTCAGCACAGATACGCAGTATTTT.

In its sample, this clonotype was seen a few times. The genes are TRBV25-1 and TRBJ2-1, with TRBD2 matching over 8 bases. The germline V gene has CDR1 MGHDK and CDR2 SYGVNS. V trimming: 2 bases; J trimming: 8 bases; junction bases outside the gene matches: 5. This CDR3 is 14 amino acids long. This chain's CDR3 is CASSEPGGPDEQFF. As DNA, the CDR3 is TGTGCCAGCAGTGAACCGGGAGGGCCGGATGAGCAGTTCTTC.

The J gene is TRBJ2-7, the V gene TRBV5-1; D remains ambiguous. Trimming pared 0 bases from V and 6 bases from J, leaving 16 bases between. Germline values: CDR1 SGHRS, CDR2 YFSETQ. CDR3 size: 15 residues. Here the CDR3 reads CASSLASFRGREQYF. DNA for the CDR3: TGCGCCAGCAGCTTGGCCTCATTTCGCGGTCGCGAGCAGTACTTC.

Here the CDR3 DNA reads TGTGCCAGCAGCTCAGACAGGGTTCTTGAAAAACTGTTTTTT. Translation: CASSSDRVLEKLFF. The V gene is TRBV7-2, the J gene TRBJ1-4; 7 bases are shared with TRBD1. The V gene's germline CDR1 is SGHTA and CDR2 FQGNSA. The J segment lost 7 bases and the V segment lost 4 bases, leaving 6 bases of the junction unmatched. This CDR3 is 14 amino acids long.

This clonotype was found many times. The J gene is TRBJ2-2, the V gene TRBV15; unclear D gene. CDR3 size: 18 residues. The germline gives CDR1 LNHNV, CDR2 YYDKDF (reference sequence). The V end was cut by 0 bases, the J end by 4 bases, with 18 bases between. CDR3 protein: CATSREILIGSSTGELFF. The CDR3 DNA follows: TGTGCCACCAGCAGAGAGATTTTGATAGGTTCGTCCACCGGGGAGCTGTTTTTT.

This clonotype is a singleton in its sample. The J gene is TRBJ2-7, the V gene TRBV6-2 or TRBV6-3; D remains unclear. V lost 6 bases, J lost 4 bases, and 7 bases lay in between. The CDR3 is 11 amino acids. CDR1 MNHEY and CDR2 SVGEGT come from the germline V gene. The CDR3 protein is CASRRAYEQYF. The CDR3 DNA follows: TGTGCCAGCAGGAGAGCGTACGAGCAGTACTTC.

The chain couples TRBV15 to TRBJ2-1; 8 nucleotides line up with TRBD2. Germline loops: CDR1 LNHNV, CDR2 YYDKDF (reference sequence). The CDR3 length is 14 residues. V shed 4 bases, J shed 7 bases, and the junction held 6 bases outside the gene matches. CDR3 region: CATSKEAGGNEQFF. The CDR3, as DNA: TGTGCCACCAGCAAAGAGGCGGGAGGTAATGAGCAGTTCTTC.

The chain couples TRBV12-3 or TRBV12-4 to TRBJ1-4; D is ambiguous. The CDR3 loop spans 12 amino acids. V lost 3 bases and J 7 bases, leaving 6 bases between the germline ends. The CDR3 nucleotides are TGTGCCAGCAGTTTGGGGTTTGAAAAACTGTTTTTT. This encodes CASSLGFEKLFF.

V and J are TRBV7-8 and TRBJ2-3; D gene uncertain. The V and J ends lost 1 base and 0 bases respectively, with 14 bases between them. There are 17 residues in the CDR3. In germline, CDR1 is SGHVS, CDR2 FQNEAQ. CDR3 coding DNA: TGTGCCAGCAGCTTAGATCCTGGGAAACAGAGCACAGATACGCAGTATTTT. Its protein is CASSLDPGKQSTDTQYF.

The CDR3 sequence is CASSFGGDVVSGKLFF. The CDR3 nucleotides read TGTGCCAGCAGTTTTGGGGGGGATGTCGTCTCTGGAAAACTGTTTTTT. V usage is TRBV6-5 and J usage is TRBJ1-4; possible D gene TRBD1, 5 bases. The CDR3 has 16 residues. Trimming shortened V by 4 bases and J by 10 bases, and 22 bases separated the two germline ends. CDR1 is MNHEY and CDR2 is SVGAGI in the germline V gene.

This clonotype was counted only a few times. This rearrangement joins TRBV7-2 to TRBJ1-2, with 7 bases identical to TRBD1. The CDR3 consists of 16 residues. Losses at the gene ends were 2 bases for V and 2 bases for J; bases not matched to a gene: 8. Germline CDR1 reads SGHTA; CDR2 reads FQGNSA. The CDR3 nucleotides are TGTGCCAGCAGCTTACCCTACGGACAGGAAAACTATGGCTACACCTTC. This translates into CASSLPYGQENYGYTF.

This clonotype appeared once. This chain uses TRBV5-1 with TRBJ2-1; 11 bases are shared with TRBD2. The CDR3 sequence is 16 residues long. CDR1 and CDR2 (germline): SGHRS, YFSETQ. The trim removed 5 bases at V and 7 bases at J, leaving 11 bases unmatched. In nucleotides, the CDR3 is TGCGCCAGCAGACCAGCCGGGACTAGCGGAGTGAATGAGCAGTTCTTC. It is translated as CASRPAGTSGVNEQFF.

V is TRBV12-3 or TRBV12-4 and J is TRBJ1-5; D is undetermined. The ends were cut back, 2 bases at V and 6 bases at J, with 5 bases in the middle. The CDR3 sequence is 12 residues long. CDR3 loop: CASSLRTQPQHF. The CDR3 nucleotides read TGTGCCAGCAGTTTAAGGACTCAGCCCCAGCATTTT.

This clonotype came up a few times. V gene TRBV18 combines with J gene TRBJ1-4, with a tentative D call TRBD1 (5 bases). The CDR3 has 12 amino acids. Germline-derived CDR1 and CDR2 are KGHSH and LQKENI. Trimming took 2 bases from V and 10 from J, leaving 8 bases between them. The CDR3 reads CASSPRGRKLFF. The CDR3 DNA reads TGTGCCAGCTCACCAAGGGGAAGAAAACTGTTTTTT.

This clonotype was found a few times. The chain carries TRBV3-1 and TRBJ2-4; D uncertain. Per the germline V gene, CDR1 is LGHDT and CDR2 is YNNKEL (reference sequence). There are 15 residues in the CDR3. V lost 0 bases and J 10 bases, leaving 16 bases between the germline ends. The chain's CDR3 is CASSQDHPASSIQYF. The CDR3 DNA reads TGTGCCAGCAGCCAAGATCATCCAGCGTCCTCGATTCAGTACTTC. Full variable domain (outside the CDR3, taken from reference TRBV3-1 and TRBJ2-4): DTAVSQTPKYLVTQMGNDKSIKCEQNLGHDTMYWYKQDSKKFLKIMFSYNNKELIINETVPNRFSPKSPDKAHLNLHINSLELGDSAVYFCASSQDHPASSIQYFGAGTRLSVL.

This clonotype has more than one count but fewer than ten. The chain employs TRBV29-1 and TRBJ2-3; D remains unclear. Trimming pared 2 bases from V and 2 bases from J, leaving 11 bases between. Per germline, CDR1 SQVTM and CDR2 ANQGSEA. This CDR3 contains 14 residues. CDR3 nucleotides: TGCAGCGTTGAACGGTTGGCATCCACAGATACGCAGTATTTT. Amino acid sequence: CSVERLASTDTQYF.

The V gene is TRBV4-2, the J gene TRBJ1-3; D call uncertain. The CDR3 length is 17 residues. Trimming removed 0 bases from V and 2 bases from J, with 14 bases in between. From germline, CDR1 is LGHNA and CDR2 YNFKEQ. The CDR3 DNA reads TGTGCCAGCAGCCAAGAACTCCCACCAAGGACTGGAAACACCATATATTTT. It encodes CASSQELPPRTGNTIYF.

In this sample, this clonotype turned up a few times. The chain recombines TRBV9 with TRBJ2-2; TRBD2 matches 7 bases. There are 17 residues in the CDR3. V gave up 0 bases and J gave up 3 bases; unmatched junction bases: 8. Germline V gene sequence: CDR1 SGDLS, CDR2 YYNGEE. Written as DNA, the CDR3 is TGTGCCAGCAGCGTAGCTACGTGGGAGGGCTACACCGGGGAGCTGTTTTTT. Amino acid sequence: CASSVATWEGYTGELFF.

This chain joins TRBV20-1 and TRBJ2-7; TRBD2 might be the D (6 bases). V was shortened by 0 bases and J by 6 bases, with 18 bases between the two germline ends. CDR1 and CDR2 (germline): DFQATT, SNEGSKA (reference sequence). The CDR3 sequence is 15 residues long. The CDR3 is CSARDLPTRSGEQYF. The CDR3 nucleotides are TGCAGTGCTAGAGATCTTCCGACTAGGTCGGGCGAGCAGTACTTC.